These 4 T cell receptor beta chains were all obtained from the same sample, sequenced in a study of early stage breast cancer tumors. Using immunoSEQ multiplex PCR, the repertoire was profiled, and TCRdb retains in-frame clones only, with some absent. This repertoire shows some 5,000 clones, 65% to 80% found once; its top ten account for more than 25%. The sequencing sample was made of normal breast tissue next to the tumor. Receptors were obtained from a person in their 60s with breast cancer.

This clone was counted a few times. The chain carries TRBV19 and TRBJ1-5; D not certain. Germline CDR1 is LNHDA and CDR2 is SQIVND (reference sequence). Trimming removed 2 bases from V and 5 bases from J, with 10 bases in between. The CDR3 extends over 14 amino acids. CDR3 region: CASSIWVGDQPQHF. CDR3 bases: TGTGCCAGTAGTATATGGGTTGGGGATCAGCCCCAGCATTTT.

The genes are TRBV2 and TRBJ2-1; 9 bases are a match to TRBD2. The CDR3 consists of 14 residues. Germline CDR1 reads SNHLY; CDR2 reads FYNNEI. After removal of 6 bases from V and 8 bases from J, the junction contained 8 bases not matched to a gene. CDR3 nucleotides: TGTGCCAGCAGAGTGGCGGGAGGGCGAGATGAGCAGTTCTTC. It yields the protein CASRVAGGRDEQFF.

This chain joins TRBV4-1 and TRBJ2-7, with 8 nucleotides matching TRBD2. From germline, CDR1 is MGHRA and CDR2 YSYEKL. Germline trimming cut 0 bases from V and 3 bases from J; bases unmatched to any gene: 4. The CDR3 runs to 15 residues. The CDR3 protein is CASSQENGGGYEQYF. In DNA form, the CDR3 reads TGCGCCAGCAGCCAAGAAAACGGGGGGGGCTACGAGCAGTACTTC.

The chain employs TRBV15 and TRBJ2-1; 7 bases agree with TRBD2. Germline V gene sequence: CDR1 LNHNV, CDR2 YYDKDF (reference sequence). This CDR3 contains 15 residues. After removal of 0 bases from V and 8 bases from J, the junction contained 7 bases not matched to a gene. The CDR3 DNA sequence: TGTGCCACCAGCAGAGAGGGGGGGAGAGGATATGAGCAGTTCTTC. Its translation is CATSREGGRGYEQFF.